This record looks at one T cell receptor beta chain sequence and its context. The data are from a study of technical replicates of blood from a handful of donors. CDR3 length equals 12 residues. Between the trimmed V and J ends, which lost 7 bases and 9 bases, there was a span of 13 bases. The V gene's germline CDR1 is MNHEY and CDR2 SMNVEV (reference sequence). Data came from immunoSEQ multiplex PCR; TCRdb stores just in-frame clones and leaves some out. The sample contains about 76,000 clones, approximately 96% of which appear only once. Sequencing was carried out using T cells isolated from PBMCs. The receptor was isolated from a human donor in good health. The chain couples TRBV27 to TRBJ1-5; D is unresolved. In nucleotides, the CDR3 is TGTGCCAGCAAGACGGGGAGCAGGCCCCAGCATTTT. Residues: CASKTGSRPQHF.